The clone carrying this T cell receptor beta chain was seen a handful of times. The PCR ran on 60 Vbeta and 13 Jbeta primers. Here immunoSEQ multiplex PCR was the method, and the copy in TCRdb shows in-frame clones only, minus some. This repertoire shows approximately 170,000 clones, over 80% found once; its top ten account for approximately 2%. The V and J ends lost 1 base and 0 bases respectively, with 16 bases between them. Germline CDR1 is LGHNA and CDR2 is YSLEER. The CDR3 totals 18 residues. The entry originates in a study of cytomegalovirus exposure and HLA in healthy donors. Sequencing used PBMCs. This sequence originates from a human donor in good health. The chain couples TRBV4-3 to TRBJ2-1, with D possibly being TRBD1 (6 bases). CDR3 DNA sequence: TGCGCCAGCAGCCAAGCTCGGGGACAACTAAGCTCCTACAATGAGCAGTTCTTC. Translation: CASSQARGQLSSYNEQFF.